This T cell receptor (beta chain) was identified in a study of Ad26.COV2.S vaccination and SARS-CoV-2 variants. Sequenced by immunoSEQ multiplex PCR; TCRdb stores in-frame clones only, minus some. The table has over 250,000 clones, about 87% seen once. Indicated treatment: approximately 18 received Ad26.COV2.S at low or high dose, single or two shots; roughly five received placebo; per-sample allocation not given. The samples were gathered on day 63 after the first injection of vaccine or placebo. V was shortened by 2 bases and J by 3 bases, with 8 bases between the two germline ends. CDR3 size: 13 residues. From germline, CDR1 is SGHTA and CDR2 FQGNSA.

The chain employs TRBV7-2 and TRBJ2-7, with D unclear. The clonotype was recovered from a person aged 18-60 years who received the Ad26.COV2.S COVID-19 vaccine or a placebo. Sequenced material: peripheral blood, taken in a trial of Ad26.COV2.S vaccine versus placebo. The CDR3 nucleotides are TGTGCCAGCAGCTTATCCCCCGTCTACGAGCAGTACTTC. Protein product: CASSLSPVYEQYF.